The 30 T cell receptor beta chains in this list originate from one sample, sequenced in a study of CD8 T cells in Susac syndrome. It was with random hexamers that about 0.45 to 1 ug RNA was reverse transcribed. TCRdb recomputed calls from the immunoSEQ multiplex PCR reads with MiXCR, one row per CDR3 protein. The table lists about 120,000 distinct CDR3 sequences, 85% to 95% of them singletons, with approximately 0.12% in the top ten. Specimen: CD8+ T cells from PBMCs. These receptors all come from a human donor in good health.

J is TRBJ2-1 and V is TRBV11-3; possibly TRBD1 for D (5 bases). Trimming left V 1 base short and J 1 base short, with 11 bases between. The CDR3 has 16 residues. Per germline, CDR1 SGHNT and CDR2 YENEEA. As DNA, the CDR3 is TGTGCCAGCAGCTTAGGGGTCCAGGGTTCCTACAATGAGCAGTTCTTC. Its protein product is CASSLGVQGSYNEQFF.

The J gene is TRBJ2-7, the V gene TRBV6-5; the D is unclear. V was clipped by 2 bases and J by 3 bases, with 11 bases between them. The CDR3 runs 14 residues. Germline CDR1 reads MNHEY; CDR2 reads SVGAGI. CDR3 sequence reads: CASSYGRTLYEQYF. In nucleotides, the CDR3 is TGTGCCAGCAGTTACGGCAGAACCCTCTACGAGCAGTACTTC.

This chain uses TRBV7-9 with TRBJ1-5; perhaps TRBD1 as D (5 bases). This CDR3 has 15 amino acids. Germline V gives CDR1 SEHNR, CDR2 FQNEAQ (reference sequence). V shed 3 bases and J shed 6 bases, with 15 bases lying between them. This chain's CDR3 is CASSFDLRDPQPQHF. CDR3 DNA: TGTGCCAGCAGCTTTGATTTGAGGGACCCTCAGCCCCAGCATTTT.

J is TRBJ2-7 and V is TRBV7-2, with D possibly being TRBD2 (7 bases). CDR3 length equals 14 residues. From germline, CDR1 is SGHTA and CDR2 FQGNSA. V gave up 4 bases and J gave up 6 bases, with 16 bases separating them. The DNA for the CDR3 is TGTGCCAGCAGCTCGGTTCGGGGGGCTGTCGAGCAGTACTTC. Amino acid sequence: CASSSVRGAVEQYF.

The chain combines TRBV6-6 with TRBJ1-1, with D maybe TRBD1 (5 bases). The CDR3 has 14 residues. Looked up from germline, CDR1 is MNHNY and CDR2 is SVGAGI (reference sequence). V lost 6 bases and J lost 3, with 14 bases in between. The CDR3 region is CASRAAGRDTEAFF. The CDR3 DNA reads TGTGCCAGCAGGGCCGCGGGGCGCGACACTGAAGCTTTCTTT.

The gene calls are TRBV4-2 and TRBJ2-2; D is perhaps TRBD1 (6 bases). Germline lookup yields CDR1 LGHNA and CDR2 YNFKEQ. V lost 3 bases, J lost 6 bases, and 17 bases lay in between. The CDR3 is 16 amino acids. The CDR3 is CASSQVGAPGPGELFF. Here the CDR3 DNA reads TGTGCCAGCAGCCAGGTGGGGGCCCCGGGGCCCGGGGAGCTGTTTTTT.

This chain links TRBV19 with TRBJ2-2; D unresolved. CDR1 is LNHDA, CDR2 SQIVND, per germline (reference sequence). The V end was cut by 6 bases, the J end by 7 bases, with 9 bases between. The CDR3 is 12 amino acids. CDR3: CASRMGIGELFF. The CDR3 bases are TGTGCCAGTAGAATGGGTATCGGGGAGCTGTTTTTT.

This sequence joins TRBV18 and TRBJ1-1, with 8 bases that match TRBD1. Germline assignment: CDR1 KGHSH and CDR2 LQKENI. V lost 3 bases, J lost 0 bases, and 3 bases stayed unmatched. The CDR3 contains 15 residues. This CDR3 is CASSPQGALNTEAFF. The DNA of the CDR3 is TGTGCCAGCTCACCTCAGGGGGCCTTGAACACTGAAGCTTTCTTT.

With regard to this clonotype: Likely a read error: the CDR3 ends without its conserved phenylalanine or tryptophan. The DNA is left out, because the CDR3 cannot be placed on it with certainty; the CDR3 is given as TCRdb lists it. J is TRBJ1-1 and V is TRBV4-3. The CDR3 contains 14 residues when both ends are counted. CDR1 and CDR2 (germline): LGHNA, YSLEER. Here the CDR3 reads CASSQNLYGEEVFL.

This clonotype turned up a few times. The CDR3 DNA reads as TGTGCCAGCAGTTTCCTGGGGCAGCCCCAGCATTTT. Its protein is CASSFLGQPQHF. The chain uses TRBV27 and TRBJ1-5; D is unresolved. Per germline, CDR1 MNHEY and CDR2 SMNVEV (reference sequence). The CDR3 runs 12 residues. Trimming stripped 3 bases from V and 7 bases from J, with 7 bases between.

The J gene is TRBJ2-3, the V gene TRBV2; tentative D call: TRBD2 (5 bases). With 7 bases removed from V and 2 bases from J, the gap between germline ends came to 16 bases. The CDR3 runs 15 residues. Germline CDR1 is SNHLY and CDR2 is FYNNEI. The CDR3 sequence is CASKSLAALTDTQYF. In nucleotides, the CDR3 is TGTGCCAGCAAGTCTCTAGCAGCCCTCACAGATACGCAGTATTTT.

This clonotype was seen a single time. The rearrangement uses TRBV9 and TRBJ1-1, with a weak D call TRBD1 (6 bases). The CDR3 length is 14 residues. Germline CDR1 reads SGDLS; CDR2 reads YYNGEE. V lost 0 bases to trimming and J lost 4 bases, with 10 bases between them. CDR3 coding DNA: TGTGCCAGCAGCGTAGAGGGGGGCGGCACTGAAGCTTTCTTT. This translates into CASSVEGGGTEAFF.

This chain links TRBV12-3 or TRBV12-4 with TRBJ1-1; tentatively, D is TRBD1 (5 bases). This CDR3 comprises 15 residues. The V gene lost 3 bases and the J gene lost 6 bases, with 17 bases spanning the gap. The CDR3 reads CASSLGLGGIPEAFF. Here the CDR3 DNA reads TGTGCCAGCAGTTTGGGGCTCGGGGGAATCCCTGAAGCTTTCTTT.

This sequence joins TRBV2 and TRBJ1-5; D call uncertain. Germline V CDR1 and CDR2: SNHLY, FYNNEI. With 6 bases removed from V and 3 bases from J, the gap between germline ends came to 9 bases. This CDR3 contains 13 residues. The CDR3 here is CASSVGNNQPQHF. In DNA form, the CDR3 reads TGTGCCAGCAGCGTGGGGAACAATCAGCCCCAGCATTTT.

Worth noting for this clonotype: Sequence at one end of the junction differs from germline and may be a read error. This chain links TRBV4-3 with TRBJ1-3; no firm D call. In germline, CDR1 is LGHNA, CDR2 YSLEER. The CDR3 is made up of 16 amino acids. In DNA, the CDR3 is TGCGCCAACAGCCAAGATGCGGGGTCGTCTGGAAACACCATATATTTT. This sequence encodes CANSQDAGSSGNTIYF.

The rearrangement joins TRBV6-6 to TRBJ2-7; D is perhaps TRBD1 or TRBD2 (6 bases each). Trimming pared 6 bases from V and 7 bases from J, leaving 13 bases between. Germline V gene data show CDR1 as MNHNY and CDR2 as SVGAGI (reference sequence). This CDR3 has 12 amino acids. The CDR3, as DNA: TGTGCCAGCAGAGGGGGGTCGTGGGAGCAGTACTTC. Its protein is CASRGGSWEQYF.

A single count supports this clonotype. The V and J genes are TRBV13 and TRBJ2-1, with 8 nucleotides matching TRBD1. Per the germline V gene, CDR1 is PRHDT and CDR2 is FYEKMQ (reference sequence). The CDR3 extends over 17 amino acids. Losses at the gene ends were 6 bases for V and 7 bases for J; bases not matched to a gene: 17. Written as DNA, the CDR3 is TGTGCCAGCAGGCCAGAGACGACAGGGGAGTACCGTAATGAGCAGTTCTTC. It is translated as CASRPETTGEYRNEQFF.

V and J are TRBV20-1 and TRBJ1-2; D possibly corresponds to TRBD1 (5 bases). The CDR3 sequence is 14 residues long. V lost 1 base to trimming and J lost 3 bases, with 12 bases between them. From germline, CDR1 is DFQATT and CDR2 SNEGSKA (reference sequence). For the CDR3, the DNA is TGCAGTGCTAGAGGGGAAGGGACCGACTATGGCTACACCTTC. Translated: CSARGEGTDYGYTF.

V gene TRBV5-1 combines with J gene TRBJ2-1; 7 bases map to TRBD2. Looked up from germline, CDR1 is SGHRS and CDR2 is YFSETQ. The ends lost 4 bases at V and 5 bases at J; junction bases unmatched: 6. This CDR3 spans 14 amino acids. CDR3 protein: CASSQVAGHNEQFF. The CDR3 DNA reads TGCGCCAGCAGCCAGGTAGCGGGCCACAATGAGCAGTTCTTC. The full variable domain, completed using reference TRBV5-1 and TRBJ2-1, is KAGVTQTPRYLIKTRGQQVTLSCSPISGHRSVSWYQQTPGQGLQFLFEYFSETQRNKGNFPGRFSGRQFSNSRSEMNVSTLELGDSALYLCASSQVAGHNEQFFGPGTRLTVL.

The CDR3 here is CASSQEDAGEKLFF. The CDR3 nucleotides are TGCGCCAGCAGCCAGGAAGACGCCGGTGAAAAACTGTTTTTT. V is TRBV4-1 and J is TRBJ1-4; D gene ambiguous. The CDR3 runs to 14 residues. The V gene lost 3 bases and the J gene lost 7 bases, with 12 bases spanning the gap. Germline V gene lookup returns CDR1 MGHRA and CDR2 YSYEKL.

The genes are TRBV11-2 and TRBJ1-1; D is ambiguous. This CDR3 comprises 13 residues. Looked up from germline, CDR1 is SGHAT and CDR2 is FQNNGV. The V and J ends lost 3 bases and 5 bases respectively, with 10 bases between them. Written as DNA, the CDR3 is TGTGCCAGCAGCTTCGACCGGGGTACTGAAGCTTTCTTT. Translating gives CASSFDRGTEAFF.

This clonotype was picked up a small number of times. The V call is TRBV2, the J call TRBJ2-4; no firm D call. The V end lost 5 bases, the J end lost 2 bases, and 16 bases lay between the germline ends. CDR1 and CDR2 (germline): SNHLY, FYNNEI. The CDR3 runs to 16 residues. The CDR3 DNA is TGTGCCAGCAGTCCACGCGAAGTTGCTACCAAAAACATTCAGTACTTC. Translation gives CASSPREVATKNIQYF.

This clonotype was seen once. The V gene is TRBV7-2, the J gene TRBJ2-1; no firm D call. Trimming left V 4 bases short and J 0 bases short, with 13 bases between. This CDR3 comprises 16 residues. CDR1 SGHTA and CDR2 FQGNSA come from the germline V gene. DNA for the CDR3: TGTGCCAGCAGCTCGACTCGATTGAGCTCCTACAATGAGCAGTTCTTC. Protein sequence: CASSSTRLSSYNEQFF.

The CDR3: CASSLTRGPQPQHF. For the CDR3, the DNA is TGTGCCAGTAGCCTGACAAGGGGGCCACAGCCCCAGCATTTT. This chain links TRBV19 with TRBJ1-5; 7 bases are a match to TRBD1. Trimming removed 6 bases from V and 7 bases from J; junction bases left unmatched: 9. Germline assignment: CDR1 LNHDA and CDR2 SQIVND (reference sequence). The CDR3 has 14 residues.

The rearrangement joins TRBV29-1 to TRBJ2-2, with a weak D call TRBD2 (5 bases). Germline V gives CDR1 SQVTM, CDR2 ANQGSEA. With 7 bases removed from V and 0 bases from J, the gap between germline ends came to 15 bases. This CDR3 has 15 residues. CDR3 coding DNA: TGCAGCGCCAGGAATCTCGGGACGAACACCGGGGAGCTGTTTTTT. Translation: CSARNLGTNTGELFF.

The rearrangement joins TRBV6-2 or TRBV6-3 to TRBJ2-5, with a weak D call TRBD1 (5 bases). The CDR3 loop spans 14 amino acids. The V and J ends lost 6 bases and 4 bases respectively, with 15 bases between them. CDR1 and CDR2 (germline): MNHEY, SVGEGT. In DNA, the CDR3 is TGTGCCAGCAGCGTCGGACACTCTCGAGAGACCCAGTACTTC. This codes for CASSVGHSRETQYF.

J is TRBJ2-1 and V is TRBV25-1; D unresolved. V lost 3 bases and J 9 bases, leaving 12 bases between the germline ends. The CDR3 length is 13 residues. Germline V gene data show CDR1 as MGHDK and CDR2 as SYGVNS. The CDR3 reads CASSDPGRGEQFF. The DNA of the CDR3 is TGTGCCAGCAGTGACCCGGGTCGAGGTGAGCAGTTCTTC.

The rearrangement joins TRBV29-1 to TRBJ1-4, with D uncertain. Germline CDR1 and CDR2: SQVTM and ANQGSEA. This CDR3 is 13 amino acids long. Trimming left V 3 bases short and J 8 bases short, with 13 bases between. The CDR3 coding sequence is TGCAGCGTTGAGGACGTGGGGAGGGAAAAACTGTTTTTT. It specifies CSVEDVGREKLFF.

V and J are TRBV7-2 and TRBJ1-3; no reliable D call. There are 16 residues in the CDR3. Trimming left V 3 bases short and J 1 base short, with 13 bases between. Germline CDR1 SGHTA, CDR2 FQGNSA. The CDR3 DNA follows: TGTGCCAGCAGCTTCAAGGGCCCCAGGTCTGGAAACACCATATATTTT. It specifies CASSFKGPRSGNTIYF.

The chain recombines TRBV5-6 with TRBJ2-6; D gene unclear. V lost 1 base, J lost 0 bases, and 8 bases lay in between. This CDR3 region has 16 residues. Germline loops: CDR1 SGHDT, CDR2 YYEEEE. CDR3 region: CASSLFTISGANVLTF. The CDR3 region has the DNA TGTGCCAGCAGCTTGTTCACAATCTCTGGGGCCAACGTCCTGACTTTC.